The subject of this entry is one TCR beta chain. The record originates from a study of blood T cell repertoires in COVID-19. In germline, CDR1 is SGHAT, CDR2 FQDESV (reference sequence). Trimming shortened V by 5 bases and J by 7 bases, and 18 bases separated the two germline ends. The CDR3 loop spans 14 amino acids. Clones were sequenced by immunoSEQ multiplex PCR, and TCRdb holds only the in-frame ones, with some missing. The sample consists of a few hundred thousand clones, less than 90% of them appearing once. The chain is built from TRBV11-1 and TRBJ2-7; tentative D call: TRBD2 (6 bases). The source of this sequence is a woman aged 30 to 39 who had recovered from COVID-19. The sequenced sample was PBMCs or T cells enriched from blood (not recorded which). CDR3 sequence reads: CASSGGRGRLEQYF. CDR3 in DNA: TGTGCCAGCAGCGGCGGACGAGGGAGGTTGGAGCAGTACTTC.